This T cell receptor (beta chain) was profiled in a study of blood T cells in healthy people across ages. The authors ran a second PCR of roughly 6 to 12 cycles using a sample-barcoded 5' primer and a J-beta primer mix. A single record per CDR3 protein comes from TCRdb applying MiXCR to the 5' RACE reads. The data hold approximately 1,700,000 distinct CDR3 sequences, with 30% to 40% observed a single time. Germline V CDR1 and CDR2: SGHVS, FQNEAQ. The CDR3 is 14 residues long. Trimming shortened V by 3 bases and J by 3 bases, and 12 bases separated the two germline ends. Regarding the study as a whole: PBMCs left unsorted prevented a conclusive naive versus antigen-experienced comparison.

Many counts were recorded for this clonotype. What it binds is not known. The rearrangement uses TRBV7-8 and TRBJ2-7; no clear D gene. Sequencing was performed on blood. The sequence was collected from a human donor in good health. The CDR3 protein is CASSFTVSNYEQYF. DNA of the CDR3: TGTGCCAGCAGCTTCACTGTGTCGAACTACGAGCAGTACTTC.